Included here is one TCR beta chain sequence, with context. Its antigen is unknown. The protocol was immunoSEQ multiplex PCR, while the TCRdb copy is restricted to in-frame clones and leaves out a portion. The sample includes tens of thousands of clones, 91% of them seen just once. V lost 2 bases, J lost 6 bases, and 11 bases lay in between. CDR1 and CDR2 (germline): MNHNY, SVGAGI (reference sequence). This CDR3 comprises 13 residues. The entry originates in a study of PD-1 blockade in classical Hodgkin lymphoma. Study at large: Nivolumab dosing for patients was 3 mg/kg, administered intravenously every 2 weeks. Study outcomes and limitations: The diversity seen at baseline in complete responders resembled that of newly diagnosed patients. Although disease activity or prior therapy may be involved, causes of the repertoire differences remain undefined. Newly diagnosed patients were said to have less baseline TCR diversity than healthy donors did.

Time point given: cycle 4 day 1 (C4D1), after 5 to 7 weeks of nivolumab. Each patient experienced a relapse that followed autologous stem cell transplantation, and brentuximab vedotin exposure varied. The receptor's source is a human donor with classical Hodgkin lymphoma. Sample: peripheral blood mononuclear cells (PBMCs), taken before the fourth cycle of nivolumab. The rearrangement joins TRBV6-6 to TRBJ2-7; a weak D match, TRBD1 (5 bases). The CDR3 loop reads CASSYRGWGEQYF. CDR3 DNA: TGTGCCAGCAGTTACAGGGGCTGGGGCGAGCAGTACTTC.